The present entry profiles one TCR beta chain with its context. This entry comes from a study of blood T cells in healthy people across ages. Next came a second PCR, run for about 6 to 11 cycles, which used a sample-barcoded 5' primer along with a J-beta primer mix. Every molecule of cDNA carried a tag from a template-switch adaptor with 12 random nucleotides. All samples gave at least 2.5 million CDR3-containing paired-end reads. TCRdb re-called the 5' RACE reads through MiXCR, storing one row per CDR3 protein. The sample shows roughly 800,000 distinct CDR3 sequences, more than 45% of them seen only once. Germline assignment: CDR1 SGHRS and CDR2 YFSETQ. V gave up 0 bases and J gave up 3 bases; unmatched junction bases: 7. This CDR3 region has 16 residues. Sample donors were healthy Caucasian individuals that came from Russia, aged about 6 to 95.

The chain combines TRBV5-1 with TRBJ2-3; 7 bases map to TRBD2. This clonotype was sampled from a man between 25 and 39 years old in good health. What was sequenced was blood. The CDR3 DNA follows: TGCGCCAGCAGCTTGGGCGTTGGACTAGGGACAGATACGCAGTATTTT. It translates to CASSLGVGLGTDTQYF.